These 27 T cell receptor beta chains were sequenced from one sample in a study of OX40 agonist ivuxolimab in advanced cancers. Sequencing was performed with immunoSEQ multiplex PCR; in TCRdb, only in-frame clones are kept and a portion is missing. The table records tens of thousands of clones, roughly 85% of them present only once. The input for sequencing was CD4+ or CD8+ T cells sorted from blood, taken in a trial of the OX40 agonist ivuxolimab. The receptors were gathered from an adult with an advanced solid tumor such as melanoma, head and neck, liver or kidney cancer.

In regard to this clone: At the DNA level, this CDR3 is encoded by other sequences in the same sample as well. The chain joins TRBV18 to TRBJ2-7, with 7 bases fitting TRBD1. Trimming cost V 1 base and J 4 bases; bases outside gene matches: 4. The CDR3 is 14 residues long. CDR1 is KGHSH and CDR2 is LQKENI in the germline V gene. The CDR3 spells CASSPRQGVYEQYF. CDR3 DNA sequence: TGTGCCAGCTCACCACGACAGGGCGTTTACGAGCAGTACTTC. Looking up the rest from reference TRBV18 and TRBJ2-7 gives the full variable domain: NAGVMQNPRHLVRRRGQEARLRCSPMKGHSHVYWYRQLPEEGLKFMVYLQKENIIDESGMPKERFSAEFPKEGPSILRIQQVVRGDSAAYFCASSPRQGVYEQYFGPGTRLTVT.

The chain links TRBV30 to TRBJ2-7, with 13 positions matching TRBD2. Germline CDR1 and CDR2: GTSNPN and SVGIG (reference sequence). The CDR3 sequence is 15 residues long. V lost 2 bases, J lost 3 bases, and 4 bases stayed unmatched. As DNA, the CDR3 is TGTGCCTGGAGTTCTAGACTAGCGGGAGGCTACGAGCAGTACTTC. Its translation is CAWSSRLAGGYEQYF. The full variable domain, in which reference TRBV30 and TRBJ2-7 provide the parts outside the CDR3, is SQTIHQWPATLVQPVGSPLSLECTVEGTSNPNLYWYRQAAGRGLQLLFYSVGIGQISSEVPQNLSASRPQDRQFILSSKKLLLSDSGFYLCAWSSRLAGGYEQYFGPGTRLTVT.

DNA of the CDR3: TGTGCCAGTGGGGGGGGAGGGCCCGAGACCCAGTACTTC. Its translation is CASGGGGPETQYF. V usage is TRBV19 and J usage is TRBJ2-5; 7 positions match TRBD2. The CDR3 is made up of 13 amino acids. Germline V gene sequence: CDR1 LNHDA, CDR2 SQIVND (reference sequence). With 8 bases clipped from V and 5 bases from J, the junction kept 8 bases outside the gene matches.

This sequence joins TRBV15 and TRBJ2-6; D is undetermined. Trimming took off 1 base at V and 4 bases at J, with 8 bases between the two ends. The CDR3 extends over 15 amino acids. Per the germline V gene, CDR1 is LNHNV and CDR2 is YYDKDF (reference sequence). CDR3 DNA sequence: TGTGCCACCAGCAGAGCGCCCGACGGGGCCAACGTCCTGACTTTC. Amino acid sequence: CATSRAPDGANVLTF.

This clone was seen a handful of times. In the same sample, other DNA sequences code for this CDR3. CDR3 amino acids: CASSLQADQPQHF. CDR3 DNA sequence: TGTGCCAGCAGCTTACAGGCTGATCAGCCCCAGCATTTT. The chain carries TRBV7-2 and TRBJ1-5; no definite D call. The V end lost 2 bases, the J end lost 5 bases, and 7 bases lay between the germline ends. CDR3 size: 13 residues. CDR1 is SGHTA, CDR2 FQGNSA, per germline.

V usage is TRBV9 and J usage is TRBJ2-2; D remains ambiguous. Germline V gives CDR1 SGDLS, CDR2 YYNGEE. Trimming stripped 0 bases from V and 3 bases from J, with 6 bases between. The CDR3 sequence is 14 residues long. Here the CDR3 DNA reads TGTGCCAGCAGCGTAGGCCAAGACACCGGGGAGCTGTTTTTT. Amino acid sequence: CASSVGQDTGELFF.

The rearrangement uses TRBV5-1 and TRBJ2-3; 12 nucleotides align to TRBD2. The CDR3 consists of 17 residues. V lost 0 bases and J lost 2; bases outside the gene matches: 4. Germline V lookup: CDR1 SGHRS, CDR2 YFSETQ. CDR3 sequence: CASSLGLAGDDTDTQYF. CDR3 in DNA: TGCGCCAGCAGCTTGGGACTAGCGGGAGACGACACAGATACGCAGTATTTT.

This sequence joins TRBV28 and TRBJ1-1; D gene unclear. The V gene lost 5 bases and the J gene lost 4 bases, with 8 bases spanning the gap. Germline V gives CDR1 MDHEN, CDR2 SYDVKM. The CDR3 covers 12 residues. CDR3 DNA: TGTGCCAGCAGTGTAAGTAGCACTGAAGCTTTCTTT. Its protein is CASSVSSTEAFF.

This chain joins TRBV5-5 and TRBJ2-2; 9 bases are a match to TRBD2. The length of the CDR3 is 14 residues. Trimming took 4 bases from V and 7 from J; bases not matched to a gene: 5. Germline V gene lookup returns CDR1 SGHKS and CDR2 YYEKEE (reference sequence). CDR3: CASSRGLAIGELFF. The DNA of the CDR3 is TGTGCCAGCAGCAGGGGACTAGCCATCGGGGAGCTGTTTTTT.

This rearrangement joins TRBV5-4 to TRBJ2-1; D is unresolved. The CDR3 consists of 15 residues. The V and J ends lost 4 bases and 0 bases respectively, with 11 bases between them. Germline V gene lookup returns CDR1 SGHNT and CDR2 YYREEE (reference sequence). DNA of the CDR3: TGTGCCAGCAGCGGTGGAAGCAGCTCCTACAATGAGCAGTTCTTC. Translation: CASSGGSSSYNEQFF.

This clone has only a few counts. The J gene is TRBJ2-1, the V gene TRBV29-1; D perhaps matches TRBD1 (6 bases). Germline V gene sequence: CDR1 SQVTM, CDR2 ANQGSEA. V gave up 3 bases and J gave up 0 bases, with 18 bases separating them. The CDR3 runs to 17 residues. CDR3 amino acids: CSVDGPGHKSSYNEQFF. CDR3 nucleotides: TGCAGCGTTGACGGCCCGGGACACAAGAGCTCCTACAATGAGCAGTTCTTC.

This clone was seen once. Other DNA sequences from this sample encode an identical CDR3 as well. The V call is TRBV2, the J call TRBJ2-2; TRBD1 is a possible D gene (6 bases). The CDR3 loop spans 14 amino acids. Germline loops: CDR1 SNHLY, CDR2 FYNNEI. Trimming pared 6 bases from V and 0 bases from J, leaving 8 bases between. CDR3 region: CASSEGANTGELFF. The DNA of the CDR3 is TGTGCCAGCAGCGAGGGGGCGAACACCGGGGAGCTGTTTTTT.

DNA of the CDR3: TGCGCCAGCAGCTTGGCAAGGGTCGCGGACAGGGGGAACACTGAAGCTTTCTTT. This sequence encodes CASSLARVADRGNTEAFF. The J gene is TRBJ1-1, the V gene TRBV5-1, with 9 positions matching TRBD1. V shed 0 bases and J 1 base; nucleotides not matched to a gene: 10. This CDR3 contains 18 residues. Germline V lookup: CDR1 SGHRS, CDR2 YFSETQ.

This sequence joins TRBV13 and TRBJ1-1, with D maybe TRBD1 (5 bases). The CDR3 is 13 amino acids. The germline CDR1 and CDR2 sequences are PRHDT and FYEKMQ (reference sequence). V gave up 5 bases and J gave up 10 bases, with 17 bases separating them. As DNA, the CDR3 is TGTGCCAGCAGCCCGAGAGGGGCCGAGGGAGCTTTCTTT. The encoded protein is CASSPRGAEGAFF.

The V and J genes are TRBV5-1 and TRBJ2-1, with D uncertain. Germline CDR1 and CDR2: SGHRS and YFSETQ. V lost 4 bases and J 7 bases, leaving 15 bases between the germline ends. CDR3 size: 14 residues. This CDR3 is CASSPAGPRNEQFF. CDR3 DNA sequence: TGCGCCAGCAGCCCCGCCGGGCCAAGGAATGAGCAGTTCTTC. Full variable domain (rest looked up from reference TRBV5-1 and TRBJ2-1): KAGVTQTPRYLIKTRGQQVTLSCSPISGHRSVSWYQQTPGQGLQFLFEYFSETQRNKGNFPGRFSGRQFSNSRSEMNVSTLELGDSALYLCASSPAGPRNEQFFGPGTRLTVL.

This clone occurred once. The chain couples TRBV18 to TRBJ2-5, with a weak D call TRBD2 (6 bases). This CDR3 is built from 13 residues. V was trimmed by 8 bases and J by 2 bases, leaving 12 bases between them. Germline V gene lookup returns CDR1 KGHSH and CDR2 LQKENI. Written as DNA, the CDR3 is TGTGCCAGCGGGACGGGGGAACAAGAGACCCAGTACTTC. Encoded protein: CASGTGEQETQYF.

This chain uses TRBV5-1 with TRBJ2-1; D is undetermined. The V gene's germline CDR1 is SGHRS and CDR2 YFSETQ. The CDR3 runs to 12 residues. Trimming stripped 3 bases from V and 3 bases from J, with 4 bases between. The CDR3 is CASSSNYNEQFF. CDR3 DNA: TGCGCCAGCAGCTCCAACTACAATGAGCAGTTCTTC.

The V and J genes are TRBV4-1 and TRBJ1-2, with 7 bases identical to TRBD1. Germline CDR1 reads MGHRA; CDR2 reads YSYEKL. Losses at the gene ends were 1 base for V and 5 bases for J; bases not matched to a gene: 4. The CDR3 has 14 residues. Here the CDR3 DNA reads TGCGCCAGCAGCCAAGGACAGGGAATATATGGCTACACCTTC. Translating gives CASSQGQGIYGYTF.

This chain joins TRBV7-8 and TRBJ1-2; D call uncertain. In germline, CDR1 is SGHVS, CDR2 FQNEAQ. This CDR3 contains 14 residues. Trimming removed 1 base at V and 4 bases at J, with 10 bases between. The DNA of the CDR3 is TGTGCCAGCAGCTTAGATGAGGGTAGCTATGGCTACACCTTC. Translation gives CASSLDEGSYGYTF. The entire variable domain, with the rest obtained from reference TRBV7-8 and TRBJ1-2, is as follows: GAGVSQSPRYKVAKRGQDVALRCDPISGHVSLFWYQQALGQGPEFLTYFQNEAQLDKSGLPSDRFFAERPEGSVSTLKIQRTQQEDSAVYLCASSLDEGSYGYTFGSGTRLTVV.

The rearrangement uses TRBV18 and TRBJ2-7, with D perhaps TRBD1 (5 bases). CDR3 length equals 12 residues. Trimming shortened V by 3 bases and J by 9 bases, and 12 bases separated the two germline ends. Looked up from germline, CDR1 is KGHSH and CDR2 is LQKENI. Here the CDR3 reads CASSPPQGGQYF. The CDR3 DNA reads TGTGCCAGCTCACCCCCCCAGGGCGGGCAGTACTTC.

J is TRBJ2-3 and V is TRBV4-1, with TRBD2 matching 10 bases. Germline V gene data show CDR1 as MGHRA and CDR2 as YSYEKL. V lost 5 bases to trimming and J lost 4 bases; unmatched junction nucleotides: 6. This CDR3 region has 15 residues. The CDR3 coding sequence is TGCGCCAGCAGCAGCGGGACTAGCGAGGCAGATACGCAGTATTTT. It translates to CASSSGTSEADTQYF.

This chain links TRBV5-1 with TRBJ2-3; 8 bases map to TRBD1. J lost 5 bases, V lost 0 bases, and 5 bases had no gene match. Germline V gene lookup returns CDR1 SGHRS and CDR2 YFSETQ. The CDR3 is 15 residues long. The CDR3 DNA sequence: TGCGCCAGCAGCTTGGGGCAGGGGGCGGGAGATACGCAGTATTTT. As protein: CASSLGQGAGDTQYF.

This clone has only one observation. This chain joins TRBV15 and TRBJ2-2; D possibly corresponds to TRBD2 (6 bases). The V gene lost 1 base and the J gene lost 0 bases, with 9 bases spanning the gap. Germline V CDR1 and CDR2: LNHNV, YYDKDF (reference sequence). The CDR3 runs 16 residues. In DNA form, the CDR3 reads TGTGCCACCAGCAGAGGCGGGGCCGCGAACACCGGGGAGCTGTTTTTT. It encodes CATSRGGAANTGELFF.

The chain links TRBV27 to TRBJ2-7, with 11 nucleotides matching TRBD2. Germline trimming cut 1 base from V and 0 bases from J; bases unmatched to any gene: 2. The CDR3 is 16 amino acids. Germline values: CDR1 MNHEY, CDR2 SMNVEV (reference sequence). This CDR3 reads CASSLLGTSGSYEQYF. In DNA form, the CDR3 reads TGTGCCAGCAGTTTATTAGGGACTAGCGGCTCCTACGAGCAGTACTTC.

The CDR3 is CASSPYVRGRGSTDTQYF. CDR3 nucleotides: TGTGCCAGCAGTCCATATGTGCGAGGAAGGGGGTCTACAGATACGCAGTATTTT. V gene TRBV27 combines with J gene TRBJ2-3, with a tentative D call TRBD1 (6 bases). V lost 5 bases, J lost 3 bases, and 24 bases lay in between. CDR1 is MNHEY and CDR2 is SMNVEV in the germline V gene (reference sequence). CDR3 size: 18 residues.

The V call is TRBV28, the J call TRBJ1-1; 8 bases line up with TRBD1. Germline lookup yields CDR1 MDHEN and CDR2 SYDVKM. V lost 6 bases and J lost 4; bases outside the gene matches: 13. This CDR3 spans 16 amino acids. The CDR3 DNA sequence: TGTGCCAGCAGCCCAGGCGAGGGCAGGGGGCCCACTGAAGCTTTCTTT. Translating gives CASSPGEGRGPTEAFF.

The J gene is TRBJ2-5, the V gene TRBV6-1; possibly TRBD1 for D (6 bases). With 5 bases removed from V and 5 bases from J, the gap between germline ends came to 12 bases. Looked up from germline, CDR1 is MNHNS and CDR2 is SASEGT. This CDR3 is built from 13 residues. The CDR3 sequence is CASSSGGEETQYF. The CDR3 region has the DNA TGTGCCAGCAGTTCTGGGGGCGAGGAGACCCAGTACTTC.